This is a list of T cell receptor beta chains from one sample in a study of T cell repertoires in cytomegalovirus infection. Via MiXCR, TCRdb re-called the reads, giving one row per CDR3 protein. The sample has over 150,000 distinct CDR3 sequences, roughly a sixth seen once. Sequencing input: CD8+ T cells from PBMCs. The receptors originated from a human donor in good health (CMV status not recorded). Some clones in this sample may be carry-over from other donors' samples. CDR3s include the opening cysteine and the closing phenylalanine or tryptophan.

J	V	CDR3
TRBJ2-5	TRBV7-7	CASSLEVRGQETQYF
TRBJ2-2	TRBV7-9	CASSTPSGSGELFF
TRBJ2-7	TRBV11-2	CASSPGGGHPHEQYF
TRBJ2-2	TRBV2	CASSEAWMGLLAGELFF
TRBJ1-2	TRBV12-3/TRBV12-4	CASSFLVSGYTF
TRBJ2-7	TRBV27	CASSLRGTGYYEQYF
TRBJ1-2	TRBV29-1	CSVVRPGREKTF
TRBJ2-2	TRBV10-3	CAIRYRDLGFANTGELFF
TRBJ2-7	TRBV7-6	CASSLEAPGSYEQYF
TRBJ1-1	TRBV7-9	CASSLGGGREAFF
TRBJ2-3	TRBV7-2	CASSPTGGRTDTQYF
TRBJ2-3	TRBV7-2	CASSWRSGTGSTDTQYF
TRBJ2-2	TRBV23-1	CASPRPRANTGELFF
TRBJ1-2	TRBV7-2	CASSLPGTGDYYTF
TRBJ1-2	TRBV7-9	CASTVPGGGYTF
TRBJ1-1	TRBV6-1	CASRLNSDLNTEAFF
TRBJ2-3	TRBV28	CASSWAGPSTDTQYF
TRBJ1-2	TRBV24-1	CATSDNSYYGYTF
TRBJ2-6	TRBV30	CACYLLSGANVLTF
TRBJ2-2	TRBV6-2/TRBV6-3	CASSYPGWELFF
TRBJ2-5	TRBV5-6	CASSWNTGGSETQYF
TRBJ2-2	TRBV2	CASSDREETGELFF
TRBJ2-1	TRBV9	CASSLWRAGHNEQFF
TRBJ2-7	TRBV28	CASSSGHGSYEQYF
TRBJ2-7	TRBV19	CASSPGTGDPYEQYF
TRBJ2-3	TRBV28	CASSFTYGGSTDTQYF
TRBJ1-2	TRBV7-2	CASSLGGTYGYTF
TRBJ1-5	TRBV20-1	CSARVIVGDWESAPQHF
TRBJ1-1	TRBV6-2/TRBV6-3	CASSYLGNTEAFF
TRBJ1-2	TRBV7-9	CASSLGQALGYGYTF